This entry is about one T cell receptor beta chain. V gave up 3 bases and J gave up 5 bases, with 7 bases separating them. The length of the CDR3 is 11 residues. Germline-derived CDR1 and CDR2 are DFQATT and SNEGSKA (reference sequence). The data stem from a study of blood T cell repertoires in COVID-19. Study context: COVID-19 samples from acute and convalescent phases originated in the United States, Italy and Spain. T cells, B-cell-depleted T cells, or PBMCs supplied cDNA or gDNA.

In the study's own analysis: Cell counts per sample came from amplifying reference gene primers. Produced via immunoSEQ multiplex PCR; TCRdb's table is partial and in-frame only. Clonal size and the V and J genes are those of that table, whereas D and trimming came from the DNA. The sample carries 120,000 or so clones, 70% to 90% recorded once. The origin of this receptor is a man aged 50-60 years with acute or convalescent COVID-19. The V gene is TRBV20-1, the J gene TRBJ1-1; no reliable D call. Sequenced: peripheral blood. The CDR3 reads CSARPVTEAFF. The CDR3 DNA is TGCAGTGCTAGGCCAGTGACTGAAGCTTTCTTT.